This is a list of T cell receptor beta chains from one sample in a study of PD-1 blockade in classical Hodgkin lymphoma. The method was immunoSEQ multiplex PCR; TCRdb's version includes in-frame clones alone and lacks a portion of them. This table has around 25,000 clones, around 84% appearing once. This sample comprised peripheral blood mononuclear cells (PBMCs), obtained before the fourth cycle of nivolumab. All receptors derive from a human donor with classical Hodgkin lymphoma. Both conserved end residues are part of each CDR3. The size of a clone is reported for some rows only, either as once, few or many, or as a class for expanded clones.

>TRBJ2-1|TRBV11-3|NA
CASSHRGSGGAYEQFF
>TRBJ1-1|TRBV4-1|once
CASSQVDLISFTEAFF
>TRBJ2-7|TRBV7-9|NA
CASSSPHEQYF
>TRBJ2-5|TRBV5-1|NA
CASSLVGDSQETQYF
>TRBJ2-7|TRBV2|NA
CASSSQGAGEQYF
>TRBJ1-4|TRBV7-2|NA
CASSLGQGGKLFF
>TRBJ1-6|TRBV11-2|NA
CASSHPGHNSPLHF
>TRBJ1-1|TRBV27|NA
CASSLSRGPEAFF
>TRBJ2-1|TRBV5-1|NA
CASSLGPPDEQFF
>TRBJ2-7|TRBV5-6|NA
CASSSAGTLGPHEQYF
>TRBJ1-5|TRBV1|NA
CTSSQDMDSNQPQHF
>TRBJ2-3|TRBV9|NA
CASSVQGGFADTQYF
>TRBJ2-2|TRBV4-3|NA
CASRAVGELFF
>TRBJ2-1|TRBV2|NA
CASRVEGQLYNEQFF
>TRBJ1-1|TRBV28|NA
CASSLRGVGSTEAFF
>TRBJ2-5|TRBV30|NA
CAWGGLAGGPGETQYF